The 14 T cell receptor beta chains presented below share a single source sample, sequenced in a study of blood T cell repertoires in COVID-19. Assay used: immunoSEQ multiplex PCR; TCRdb lists only in-frame clones, some missing. The sample shows under 350,000 clones, 70% to 90% of them seen only once. The material sequenced was PBMCs or T cells enriched from blood (not recorded which). Every receptor here comes from a woman between 35 and 50 years old with acute COVID-19.

The rearrangement joins TRBV2 to TRBJ2-7; 7 bases map to TRBD1. CDR3 size: 15 residues. Germline CDR1 reads SNHLY; CDR2 reads FYNNEI. The ends lost 4 bases at V and 2 bases at J; junction bases unmatched: 8. CDR3 sequence: CASSGQGPSAYEQYF. Written as DNA, the CDR3 is TGTGCCAGCAGTGGACAGGGACCGTCAGCCTACGAGCAGTACTTC.

The gene calls are TRBV7-9 and TRBJ1-6; 7 bases fit TRBD1. Germline values: CDR1 SEHNR, CDR2 FQNEAQ (reference sequence). The junction had 5 bases not matched to a gene; V was cut back by 4 bases and J by 5 bases. The CDR3 is made up of 15 amino acids. The CDR3 loop reads CASSSAGTDNSPLHF. In DNA form, the CDR3 reads TGTGCCAGCAGCTCGGCCGGGACAGATAATTCACCCCTCCACTTT. Using reference TRBV7-9 and TRBJ1-6 for the parts outside the CDR3, the full variable domain is DTGVSQNPRHKITKRGQNVTFRCDPISEHNRLYWYRQTLGQGPEFLTYFQNEAQLEKSRLLSDRFSAERPKGSFSTLEIQRTEQGDSAMYLCASSSAGTDNSPLHFGNGTRLTVT.

The rearrangement uses TRBV14 and TRBJ2-1; D not resolved. Trimming cost V 7 bases and J 10 bases, with 17 bases left between them. There are 13 residues in the CDR3. Germline CDR1 SGHDN, CDR2 FVKESK. The CDR3 protein is CASTNGPNGEQFF. The DNA of the CDR3 is TGTGCCAGCACCAATGGGCCCAATGGGGAGCAGTTCTTC. The full variable domain, in which reference TRBV14 and TRBJ2-1 provide the parts outside the CDR3, is EAGVTQFPSHSVIEKGQTVTLRCDPISGHDNLYWYRRVMGKEIKFLLHFVKESKQDESGMPNNRFLAERTGGTYSTLKVQPAELEDSGVYFCASTNGPNGEQFFGPGTRLTVL.

The chain uses TRBV7-9 and TRBJ1-2; no firm D call. Germline V lookup: CDR1 SEHNR, CDR2 FQNEAQ (reference sequence). Deletions cut 5 bases from V and 1 base from J, with 14 bases between. CDR3 length equals 15 residues. Here the CDR3 DNA reads TGTGCCAGCAGCACCAGTTGGGCCCTTAACTATGGCTACACCTTC. Encoded protein: CASSTSWALNYGYTF. Full variable domain (rest looked up from reference TRBV7-9 and TRBJ1-2): DTGVSQNPRHKITKRGQNVTFRCDPISEHNRLYWYRQTLGQGPEFLTYFQNEAQLEKSRLLSDRFSAERPKGSFSTLEIQRTEQGDSAMYLCASSTSWALNYGYTFGSGTRLTVV.

The chain combines TRBV19 with TRBJ2-1; 7 bases are a match to TRBD2. This CDR3 region has 15 residues. CDR1 and CDR2 from the germline V gene are LNHDA and SQIVND (reference sequence). J lost 9 bases, V lost 3 bases, and 11 bases had no gene match. The CDR3 bases are TGTGCCAGTAGTATTCAGGCGGGAGCCAGTTTTGAGCAGTTCTTC. Protein: CASSIQAGASFEQFF.

The rearrangement joins TRBV10-3 to TRBJ1-6; 7 bases line up with TRBD1. The CDR3 extends over 13 amino acids. The germline V gene has CDR1 ENHRY and CDR2 SYGVKD. Unmatched junction bases numbered 8, after V lost 8 bases and J lost 10 bases. The CDR3 nucleotides are TGTGCCATCGGGGGGACAGTGGACTCACCCCTCCACTTT. Translating it yields CAIGGTVDSPLHF.

This clone was detected a few times. The V call is TRBV7-9, the J call TRBJ2-3; TRBD2 aligns across 7 bases. Germline values: CDR1 SEHNR, CDR2 FQNEAQ (reference sequence). The CDR3 has 15 residues. V lost 3 bases and J lost 1; bases outside the gene matches: 4. The CDR3 protein is CASSLFLAGTDTQYF. The CDR3 DNA reads as TGTGCCAGCAGCTTGTTTCTAGCGGGCACAGATACGCAGTATTTT.

This clone was found once. The rearrangement joins TRBV19 to TRBJ1-2; TRBD1 agrees at 8 bases. This CDR3 is built from 16 residues. The germline CDR1 and CDR2 sequences are LNHDA and SQIVND (reference sequence). The junction had 8 bases not matched to a gene; V was cut back by 1 base and J by 4 bases. CDR3 sequence reads: CASSIGVQGAGYGYTF. The DNA of the CDR3 is TGTGCCAGTAGTATAGGCGTCCAGGGGGCCGGCTATGGCTACACCTTC.

This chain connects TRBV21-1 to TRBJ1-5. TRBV21-1 is a pseudogene locus. The CDR3 sequence is 18 residues long. As DNA, the CDR3 is TGTGCCAGCAGCCCTCCCCAACGGGTGTTGTGGTTCAATCAGCCCCAGCATTTT. Its translation is CASSPPQRVLWFNQPQHF.

The V and J genes are TRBV7-2 and TRBJ1-1; 7 bases are a match to TRBD1. J gave up 2 bases and V 5 bases, and 8 bases lay outside the gene matches. There are 15 residues in the CDR3. The V gene's germline CDR1 is SGHTA and CDR2 FQGNSA. DNA for the CDR3: TGTGCCAGCAGCGACCGCAGAGGGGGCAACACTGAAGCTTTCTTT. Translating it yields CASSDRRGGNTEAFF. The variable domain in full, with the rest retrieved from reference TRBV7-2 and TRBJ1-1, is GAGVSQSPSNKVTEKGKDVELRCDPISGHTALYWYRQSLGQGLEFLIYFQGNSAPDKSGLPSDRFSAERTGGSVSTLTIQRTQQEDSAVYLCASSDRRGGNTEAFFGQGTRLTVV.

This chain joins TRBV6-5 and TRBJ2-1; 7 nucleotides line up with TRBD2. Trimming at V came to 6 bases and at J to 6 bases, leaving 11 bases not matched to a gene. This CDR3 has 15 amino acids. The germline V gene has CDR1 MNHEY and CDR2 SVGAGI. The CDR3 protein is CASRGRTSSGNEQFF. CDR3 nucleotides: TGTGCCAGCAGGGGTCGGACTAGTTCTGGCAATGAGCAGTTCTTC.

V usage is TRBV28 and J usage is TRBJ2-3; 9 nucleotides agree with TRBD2. Trimming cost V 3 bases and J 4 bases; bases outside gene matches: 8. The CDR3 covers 16 residues. Germline loops: CDR1 MDHEN, CDR2 SYDVKM. In DNA form, the CDR3 reads TGTGCCAGCAGTTTGGTAGCGGGAGCAGTCGCAGATACGCAGTATTTT. Amino acids: CASSLVAGAVADTQYF.

The rearrangement uses TRBV7-2 and TRBJ1-6; possibly TRBD1 for D (6 bases). Trimming pared 1 base from V and 7 bases from J, leaving 11 bases between. This CDR3 is 15 amino acids long. Looked up from germline, CDR1 is SGHTA and CDR2 is FQGNSA. Written as DNA, the CDR3 is TGTGCCAGCAGCTTAGATCGGGGGGCGAATTCACCCCTCCACTTT. Translating it yields CASSLDRGANSPLHF.

The J gene is TRBJ2-3, the V gene TRBV18; tentatively, D is TRBD2 (6 bases). This CDR3 comprises 15 residues. Per the germline V gene, CDR1 is KGHSH and CDR2 is LQKENI. Between the trimmed V and J ends, which lost 5 bases and 1 base, there was a span of 13 bases. In DNA form, the CDR3 reads TGTGCCAGCTCAGTCGAGTGGGGGGGCACAGATACGCAGTATTTT. Its protein is CASSVEWGGTDTQYF.